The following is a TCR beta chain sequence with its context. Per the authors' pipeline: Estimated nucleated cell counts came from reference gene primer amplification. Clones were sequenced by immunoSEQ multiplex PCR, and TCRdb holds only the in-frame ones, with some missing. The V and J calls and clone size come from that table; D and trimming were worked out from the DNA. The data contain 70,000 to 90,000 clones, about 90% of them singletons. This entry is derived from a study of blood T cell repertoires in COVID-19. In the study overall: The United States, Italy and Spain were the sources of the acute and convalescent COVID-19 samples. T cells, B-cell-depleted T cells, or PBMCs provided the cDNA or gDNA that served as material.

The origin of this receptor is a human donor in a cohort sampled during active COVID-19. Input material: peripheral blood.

In nucleotides, the CDR3 is TGTGCCAGCAGTGAATCCCTAGCGGGAGGGATTGGGGTTCGGAATGAGCAGTTCTTC. As protein: CASSESLAGGIGVRNEQFF. The V and J genes are TRBV6-1 and TRBJ2-1, with TRBD2 identical over 12 bases. The J segment lost 7 bases and the V segment lost 2 bases, leaving 15 bases of the junction unmatched. From germline, CDR1 is MNHNS and CDR2 SASEGT. The CDR3 consists of 19 residues.